Listed here are 9 T cell receptor beta chains from one sample, sequenced in a study of shared clonotypes between healthy human individuals. Profiled with immunoSEQ multiplex PCR; TCRdb holds only in-frame clones, not every one. The sample includes about 1 million clones, about 80% seen only once; the top ten take about 0.52%. The material sequenced was memory CD4+ T cells from PBMCs. Described subset: CD45RA-negative fraction. The origin of the receptors is a man aged 18 to 35 in good health. Some clones in this sample may be carry-over from other donors' samples.

The rearrangement links TRBV28 to TRBJ1-2; unclear D gene. Germline-derived CDR1 and CDR2 are MDHEN and SYDVKM. Trimming shortened V by 4 bases and J by 4 bases, and 7 bases separated the two germline ends. The CDR3 has 12 amino acids. The CDR3: CASSYGPYGYTF. The CDR3 nucleotides read TGTGCCAGCAGTTATGGACCCTATGGCTACACCTTC.

The chain recombines TRBV30 with TRBJ1-4, with 7 bases matching TRBD1. V lost 3 bases to trimming and J lost 7 bases; unmatched junction nucleotides: 5. CDR1 and CDR2 (germline): GTSNPN, SVGIG (reference sequence). CDR3 size: 13 residues. In nucleotides, the CDR3 is TGTGCCTGGAGATTAGGGGGCGGTGAAAAACTGTTTTTT. Protein product: CAWRLGGGEKLFF.

The J gene is TRBJ1-3, the V gene TRBV30; D perhaps matches TRBD1 (5 bases). Germline values: CDR1 GTSNPN, CDR2 SVGIG (reference sequence). The CDR3 is 14 amino acids. V lost 1 base, J lost 0 bases, and 7 bases lay in between. The CDR3 DNA follows: TGTGCCTGGAGTGCAGGGAACTCTGGAAACACCATATATTTT. Residues: CAWSAGNSGNTIYF.

On this clone: The junction shows a germline mismatch at one end, possibly a read error. The chain links TRBV9 to TRBJ2-1; perhaps TRBD1 as D (6 bases). Germline V gene sequence: CDR1 SGDLS, CDR2 YYNGEE. The CDR3 loop spans 14 amino acids. CDR3 sequence: CASSVDRSGNVQFF. The DNA for the CDR3 is TGTGCCAGCAGCGTCGACAGGTCGGGGAATGTGCAGTTCTTC.

The chain is built from TRBV7-9 and TRBJ2-7, with 8 bases that match TRBD2. With V trimmed by 3 bases and J by 7 bases, 5 bases remained unmatched. The CDR3 extends over 13 amino acids. Per germline, CDR1 SEHNR and CDR2 FQNEAQ (reference sequence). CDR3 region: CASSLGTRGEQYF. CDR3 bases: TGTGCCAGCAGCTTGGGGACTAGGGGGGAGCAGTACTTC. The whole variable domain, remainder taken from reference TRBV7-9 and TRBJ2-7, is DTGVSQNPRHKITKRGQNVTFRCDPISEHNRLYWYRQTLGQGPEFLTYFQNEAQLEKSRLLSDRFSAERPKGSFSTLEIQRTEQGDSAMYLCASSLGTRGEQYFGPGTRLTVT.

The CDR3 DNA reads as TGTGCCAGCAGTTTGGGACGGTTGAACACTGAAGCTTTCTTT. It encodes CASSLGRLNTEAFF. The V and J genes are TRBV28 and TRBJ1-1; D might be TRBD1 (5 bases). V was clipped by 3 bases and J by 0 bases, with 8 bases between them. Germline V lookup: CDR1 MDHEN, CDR2 SYDVKM. This CDR3 region has 14 residues.

This clone was detected once. The chain carries TRBV7-2 and TRBJ2-5; 9 bases match TRBD1. Germline-derived CDR1 and CDR2 are SGHTA and FQGNSA. The CDR3 spans 15 residues. V lost 5 bases and J lost 3; bases outside the gene matches: 7. The CDR3 bases are TGTGCCAGCAGCCCGGGACAGGGACCCGAAGAGACCCAGTACTTC. Its translation: CASSPGQGPEETQYF.

This clone was observed a few times. The chain couples TRBV19 to TRBJ2-3; D uncertain. The CDR3 length is 15 residues. Germline assignment: CDR1 LNHDA and CDR2 SQIVND (reference sequence). The ends were cut back, 2 bases at V and 0 bases at J, with 9 bases in the middle. The CDR3 sequence: CASSIKFSSTDTQYF. The CDR3 region has the DNA TGTGCCAGTAGTATAAAGTTCTCGAGCACAGATACGCAGTATTTT.

This chain links TRBV5-1 with TRBJ2-3; D perhaps matches TRBD1 (6 bases). Trimming stripped 2 bases from V and 0 bases from J, with 13 bases between. Germline V gene data show CDR1 as SGHRS and CDR2 as YFSETQ. This CDR3 has 16 residues. In DNA, the CDR3 is TGCGCCAGCAGCTTACCGACAGGAGACAGCACAGATACGCAGTATTTT. Protein product: CASSLPTGDSTDTQYF.